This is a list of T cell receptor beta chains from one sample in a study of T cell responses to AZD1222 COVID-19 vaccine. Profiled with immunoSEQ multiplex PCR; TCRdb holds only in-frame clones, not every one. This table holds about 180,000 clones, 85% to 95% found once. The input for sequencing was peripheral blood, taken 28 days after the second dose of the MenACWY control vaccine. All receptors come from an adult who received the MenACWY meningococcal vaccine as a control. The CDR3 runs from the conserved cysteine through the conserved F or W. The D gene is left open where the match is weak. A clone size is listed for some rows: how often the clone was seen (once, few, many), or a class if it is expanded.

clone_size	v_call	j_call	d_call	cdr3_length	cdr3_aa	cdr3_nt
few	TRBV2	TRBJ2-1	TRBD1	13	CASRDRGRDEQFF	TGTGCCAGCAGGGACAGGGGGCGGGATGAGCAGTTCTTC
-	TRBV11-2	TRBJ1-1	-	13	CASSLIPNTEAFF	TGTGCCAGCAGCTTAATACCGAACACTGAAGCTTTCTTT
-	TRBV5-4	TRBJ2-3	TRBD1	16	CASSLVGQRITDTQYF	TGTGCCAGCAGCTTAGTGGGACAGAGGATCACAGATACGCAGTATTTT
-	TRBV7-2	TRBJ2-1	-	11	CASTQADEQFF	TGTGCCAGCACCCAAGCCGATGAGCAGTTCTTC
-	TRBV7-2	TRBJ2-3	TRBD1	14	CASSGTGGIDTQYF	TGTGCCAGCAGCGGCACAGGGGGAATAGATACGCAGTATTTT
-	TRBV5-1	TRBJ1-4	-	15	CASSLGDTTNEKLFF	TGCGCCAGCAGCTTGGGGGATACGACTAATGAAAAACTGTTTTTT
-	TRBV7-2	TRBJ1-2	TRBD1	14	CASSSTQGFYGYTF	TGTGCCAGCAGCTCCACACAGGGGTTCTATGGCTACACCTTC
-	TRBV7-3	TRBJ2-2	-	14	CASSLIGRPGELFF	TGTGCCAGCAGCTTAATAGGGCGTCCCGGGGAGCTGTTTTTT
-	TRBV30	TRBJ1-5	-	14	CAWSEGVLNQPQHF	TGTGCCTGGAGTGAAGGCGTCCTCAATCAGCCCCAGCATTTT
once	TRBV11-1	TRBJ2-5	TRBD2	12	CASSRTSETQYF	TGTGCCAGCAGTCGGACTAGCGAGACCCAGTACTTC
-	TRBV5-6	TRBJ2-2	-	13	CASSLGGTGELFF	TGTGCCAGCAGCTTGGGGGGCACCGGGGAGCTGTTTTTT
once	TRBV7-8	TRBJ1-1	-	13	CASGLQLNTEAFF	TGTGCCAGCGGCTTACAGTTGAACACTGAAGCTTTCTTT
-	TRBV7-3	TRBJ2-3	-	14	CASSLDSGGPPQYF	TGTGCCAGCAGCCTCGACTCCGGGGGCCCCCCGCAGTATTTT
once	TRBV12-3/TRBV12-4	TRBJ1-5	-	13	CASRRDSNQPQHF	TGTGCCAGCAGGCGGGACAGCAATCAGCCCCAGCATTTT
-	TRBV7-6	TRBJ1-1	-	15	CASSLGVRANTEAFF	TGTGCCAGCAGTTTAGGAGTAAGGGCGAACACTGAAGCTTTCTTT
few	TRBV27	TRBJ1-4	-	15	CASSAETATNEKLFF	TGTGCCAGCTCTGCGGAAACTGCAACTAATGAAAAACTGTTTTTT
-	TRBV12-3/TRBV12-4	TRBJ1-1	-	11	CASSWNTEAFF	TGTGCCAGCAGTTGGAACACTGAAGCTTTCTTT
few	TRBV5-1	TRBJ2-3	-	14	CASSATSFADTQYF	TGCGCCAGCAGCGCCACTAGCTTCGCAGATACGCAGTATTTT